Shown below are 10 T cell receptor beta chains from a single sample sequenced in a study of blood T cells in healthy people across ages. Primers used in a second PCR of about 6 to 11 cycles were a sample-barcoded 5' primer and a J-beta primer mix. MiXCR, run by TCRdb on the 5' RACE reads, gives a single entry per CDR3 protein. The sample contains around 2 million distinct CDR3 sequences, more than 35% of which appear only once. Source material: blood. These receptor sequences come from a human donor in good health.

The J gene is TRBJ2-1, the V gene TRBV7-2; 11 nucleotides align to TRBD2. The length of the CDR3 is 17 residues. Trimming took 4 bases from V and 4 from J; bases not matched to a gene: 9. Germline V CDR1 and CDR2: SGHTA, FQGNSA. The DNA for the CDR3 is TGTGCCAGCAGCTCTAGGTTAGCGGGGGGGCGTTACAATGAGCAGTTCTTC. Residues: CASSSRLAGGRYNEQFF.

This clonotype was seen just once. This chain links TRBV20-1 with TRBJ2-1, with 7 bases matching TRBD2. Losses at the gene ends were 4 bases for V and 11 bases for J; bases not matched to a gene: 8. The CDR3 has 12 amino acids. In germline, CDR1 is DFQATT, CDR2 SNEGSKA (reference sequence). The CDR3 loop reads CSANVAGEKQFF. As DNA, the CDR3 is TGCAGTGCTAATGTCGCGGGGGAGAAGCAGTTCTTC.

The chain has TRBV21-1 and TRBJ1-2; TRBD1, the D gene given by the table, was not confirmed from the DNA. TRBV21-1 constitutes a pseudogene. The CDR3 sequence is 16 residues long. CDR3 residues: CASSNLSGALNYGYTF. Here the CDR3 DNA reads TGTGCCAGCAGCAACCTTTCAGGGGCACTTAACTATGGCTACACCTTC.

The gene calls are TRBV20-1 and TRBJ2-3, with a weak D call TRBD2 (5 bases). The V and J ends lost 3 bases and 0 bases respectively, with 10 bases between them. CDR1 DFQATT and CDR2 SNEGSKA come from the germline V gene (reference sequence). The CDR3 loop spans 14 amino acids. CDR3 residues: CSASVPGSTDTQYF. The CDR3 DNA follows: TGCAGTGCTAGTGTTCCGGGGAGCACAGATACGCAGTATTTT.

The chain combines TRBV29-1 with TRBJ1-5; maybe TRBD1 (5 bases). The V end was cut by 4 bases, the J end by 3 bases, with 7 bases between. The CDR3 covers 12 residues. CDR1 is SQVTM and CDR2 is ANQGSEA in the germline V gene. The DNA of the CDR3 is TGCAGCGTTGGGGGGATCAATCAGCCCCAGCATTTT. Amino acid sequence: CSVGGINQPQHF.

This clonotype appeared a few times. A read error may produce the germline difference seen at one junction end. The CDR3 reads CVSSSQAQVLGVETQYF. CDR3 nucleotides: TGCGTCAGCAGCTCCCAAGCTCAGGTCCTGGGGGTGGAGACCCAGTACTTC. This chain connects TRBV4-1 to TRBJ2-5; TRBD1 or TRBD2 may be the D gene (5 bases each). The CDR3 contains 17 residues. Germline V gives CDR1 MGHRA, CDR2 YSYEKL.

The CDR3 nucleotides read TGCGCCAGCAGCCAACAGTCCCACGCTACGAGTTATCAGTACTTC. The encoded protein is CASSQQSHATSYQYF. V and J are TRBV4-3 and TRBJ2-7; D not certain. This CDR3 contains 15 residues. The germline V gene has CDR1 LGHNA and CDR2 YSLEER. V lost 2 bases to trimming and J lost 10 bases, with 21 bases between them.

The V gene is TRBV20-1, the J gene TRBJ1-2; D is ambiguous. The length of the CDR3 is 13 residues. Trimming pared 1 base from V and 4 bases from J, leaving 10 bases between. Germline assignment: CDR1 DFQATT and CDR2 SNEGSKA (reference sequence). As DNA, the CDR3 is TGCAGTGCTAGAGGGGAAGTCGCCTATGGCTACACCTTC. It encodes CSARGEVAYGYTF.

This clonotype occurred once. The chain is built from TRBV5-1 and TRBJ2-2; D is unclear. CDR1 is SGHRS, CDR2 YFSETQ, per germline. This CDR3 has 15 amino acids. V lost 4 bases, J lost 6 bases, and 16 bases lay in between. CDR3 in DNA: TGCGCCAGCAGCCCTTGGGGTAGTTCGGCCGGGGAGCTGTTTTTT. This codes for CASSPWGSSAGELFF.

The genes are TRBV20-1 and TRBJ2-5; possibly TRBD1 for D (6 bases). Trimming took off 3 bases at V and 1 base at J, with 15 bases between the two ends. Per the germline V gene, CDR1 is DFQATT and CDR2 is SNEGSKA (reference sequence). The CDR3 loop spans 15 amino acids. DNA of the CDR3: TGCAGTGCTAGTGATCCCGGGACACCCCAAGAGACCCAGTACTTC. Its translation: CSASDPGTPQETQYF.